This TCR beta chain was recovered during a study of sequential checkpoint blockade in melanoma. Study-level information: Patients were randomized 1:1 to nivolumab-then-ipilimumab or ipilimumab-then-nivolumab first-line.

Stated treatment: randomized to nivolumab then ipilimumab (arm A) or the reverse (arm B). DNA-damaging chemotherapy had not been given to any patient beforehand. Sorted cells were live CD3+CD8+, lacking CD19 and CD56, from PBMCs. Data came from immunoSEQ multiplex PCR; TCRdb stores just in-frame clones and leaves some out. Of about 35,000 clones listed, 84% are singletons. The TCR originated in a human donor with melanoma. This specimen was CD8+ T cells sorted from blood (inferred from file names), taken from a patient given nivolumab and ipilimumab in sequence.

The CDR3 region is CASSPPGGQGYNEQFF. In DNA, the CDR3 is TGTGCCAGCTCACCACCGGGAGGTCAGGGATACAATGAGCAGTTCTTC. This chain joins TRBV18 and TRBJ2-1, with a weak D call TRBD2 (6 bases). Trimming cost V 0 bases and J 4 bases, with 13 bases left between them. Germline-derived CDR1 and CDR2 are KGHSH and LQKENI. This CDR3 has 16 amino acids.